At least ten counts were recorded for the clone carrying this T cell receptor (beta chain). The target antigen is unknown. These data belong to a study of CD8 T cells in ankylosing spondylitis. Molecular-barcoded quantitative 5'-RACE produced these TCR beta libraries. TCRdb recomputed calls from the 5' RACE reads with MiXCR, one row per CDR3 protein. Of 350,000 or so distinct CDR3 sequences listed, roughly 10% were seen once; the top ten hold roughly 9.2%. Study-wide results and caveats: In ankylosing spondylitis blood, a motif of about eight highly homologous TCR beta variants appeared characteristic. Previous work reported some of these motif variants in the synovial fluid and blood of reactive arthritis. Peripheral blood samples showed relatively rare disease-linked clones, and these clones were CD8+.

The sequenced sample was blood, either unsorted or a sorted T cell fraction (not recorded which). This sequence originates from a female donor with ankylosing spondylitis or in good health (not recorded which).

Here the CDR3 reads CAWTRTGELFF. Written as DNA, the CDR3 is TGTGCCTGGACCCGAACCGGGGAGCTGTTTTTT. The rearrangement uses TRBV30 and TRBJ2-2, with D unclear. CDR1 is GTSNPN, CDR2 SVGIG, per germline (reference sequence). The CDR3 contains 11 residues. The germline V and J ends were trimmed by 4 bases and 5 bases, with 5 bases remaining between them.